This entry features one TCR beta chain sequence. Its antigen is undetermined. Germline loops: CDR1 SEHNR, CDR2 FQNEAQ (reference sequence). The V gene end was trimmed by 4 bases and the J gene end by 12 bases; junction bases not matched to a gene: 19. This CDR3 comprises 19 residues. The source of the sample is a study of cytomegalovirus exposure and HLA in healthy donors. As for the study in general: A data release that came early held tens of millions of unique TCRs from HLA-typed donors. The Caucasian-associated ancestry cluster contained 81% of the 398 genotyped donors. Whole-study results and caveats: Most of the CMV-associated TCR beta chains (in a later analysis) appeared to be HLA-restricted. Later, an analysis found that common viral pathogens appeared to be linked with several of the most significant clusters.

The PCR used 60 Vbeta and 13 Jbeta primers. The data were produced by immunoSEQ multiplex PCR, yet TCRdb's version contains in-frame clones alone and is incomplete. The sample has roughly 250,000 clones, about 80% seen once. Sequenced: PBMCs. The clonotype was recovered from a girl aged 2 to 10 in good health and CMV-seronegative. V gene TRBV7-9 combines with J gene TRBJ2-1, with TRBD2 matching 15 bases. The CDR3 DNA follows: TGTGCCAGCAGCTCCCCAAGGACTAGCGGGAGGGCCGCTAGTATCGGGCAGTTCTTC. Translated: CASSSPRTSGRAASIGQFF.